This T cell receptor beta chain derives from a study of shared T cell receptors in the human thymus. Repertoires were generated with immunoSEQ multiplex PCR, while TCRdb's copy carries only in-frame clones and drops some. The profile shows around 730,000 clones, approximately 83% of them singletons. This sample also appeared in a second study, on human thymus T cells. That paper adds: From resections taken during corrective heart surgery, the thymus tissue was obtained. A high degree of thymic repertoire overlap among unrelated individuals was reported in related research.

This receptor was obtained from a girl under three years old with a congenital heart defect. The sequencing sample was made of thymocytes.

In nucleotides, the CDR3 is TGCGCCAGCAGCCAATTTTCCGGGACAGGACAGACCCAGTACTTC. As protein: CASSQFSGTGQTQYF. The chain combines TRBV4-3 with TRBJ2-5; 8 nucleotides agree with TRBD1. The CDR3 sequence is 15 residues long. Germline trimming cut 2 bases from V and 6 bases from J; bases unmatched to any gene: 8. The germline V gene encodes CDR1 LGHNA and CDR2 YSLEER.